This TCR beta chain comes out of a study of OX40 agonist ivuxolimab in advanced cancers. Across the whole study: Ivuxolimab, an antibody that agonizes OX40 (CD134), was administered to the patients.

Repertoires were generated with immunoSEQ multiplex PCR, while TCRdb's copy carries only in-frame clones and drops some. The table lists more than 65,000 clones, 80% to 90% of them singletons, with approximately 25% in the top ten. V lost 2 bases, J lost 2 bases, and 17 bases stayed unmatched. The germline gives CDR1 WSHSY, CDR2 SAAADI. The CDR3 contains 19 residues. V is TRBV10-2 and J is TRBJ2-5; 7 bases map to TRBD2. The source of this sequence is an adult with an advanced solid tumor such as melanoma, head and neck, liver or kidney cancer. The sequences come from CD4+ or CD8+ T cells sorted from blood, collected in a trial of the OX40 agonist ivuxolimab. The CDR3 here is CASSEMSGGEGGPQETQYF. CDR3 nucleotide sequence: TGCGCCAGCAGTGAGATGAGTGGGGGGGAGGGCGGTCCACAAGAGACCCAGTACTTC.